This T cell receptor (beta chain) is drawn from a study of T-cell memory formation after mild COVID-19 listed by TCRdb under 2021. Regarding the complete study: Most TCR sequence clusters were specific to one of the two donors. In a couple of donors, T-cell clones that expanded and contracted after mild COVID-19 were followed by sequencing TCRalpha and TCRbeta repertoires longitudinally. Two young, previously healthy adult volunteers made up the cohort, one male and one female. On the study overall, not on this receptor specifically: Whether the second-wave clones peaking on day 37 were SARS-CoV-2 specific was not confirmed. Some responding clones were detected in pre-infection memory, suggesting pre-existing cross-reactive memory T cells joined the SARS-CoV-2 response. Clones contracting from day 15 to 85 had balanced CD4/CD8 phenotypes, while a second wave expanding from day 15 to 37 was biased towards CD4+. Only two mild cases were covered in the study, and larger cohorts including severe cases with pre-infection samples were considered necessary. Contracting CD4+ clones were found mainly in CM and EM memory subsets, while CD8+ clones were enriched in EMRA.

The instrument given in TCRdb is Illumina NovaSeq 6000. TCRalpha and TCRbeta cDNA libraries were built by 5'RACE with constant-segment primers, adding sample barcodes and unique molecular identifiers. RNA was extracted from every sample with Trizol reagent. The libraries were amplified in two PCR steps, and the second step added a second sample barcode and Illumina TruSeq adapters. The libraries were sequenced on an Illumina NovaSeq using 2 x 150 bp paired-end reads. In the paper's pipeline: With migec v1.2.7, reads were demultiplexed and then collapsed into UMI-guided consensus sequences. Using mixcr v2.1.11, UMI consensuses were aligned to TRA and TRB V and J templates and then assembled into clonotypes. Clonotypes were classified as expanded or contracted when called significant by both edgeR and NoisET, with noise models trained on biological replicates. For edgeR calls, a false discovery rate-adjusted p below 0.01 and a log2 fold-change threshold of 1 were applied. PCA with hierarchical clustering of max-normalized trajectories of the 1000 most abundant clonotypes was used as exploratory dynamics analysis. The CD4 or CD8 phenotype of responding clones was assigned using the separately sequenced CD4+ and CD8+ repertoires. TCRdb reworked the public reads: Q25 trimming with fastp, MiXCR clone assembly, productive beta chains retained. Rows are unified per CDR3 protein, each entry keeping the most common DNA and genes. The V and J calls come from TCRdb's annotation, not from the publication. Recorded for this sample are 98,000 or so distinct CDR3 sequences; roughly a sixth of them occurred a single time. The ten largest account for approximately 5% of the sample.

Ficoll-Paque density gradient centrifugation was the method used to isolate PBMCs. This clonotype has just one count. The clone's antigen remains unknown. No base quality information exists; no much larger clone differs at one position. CDR1 and CDR2, per the germline V gene, are MDHEN and SYDVKM. The V end loses 7 bases and the J end loses 5 bases, and a stretch of 12 bases separates them. Counted from cysteine to phenylalanine, this CDR3 has 12 amino acids. Here the CDR3 DNA is all that survives: 36 bases in frame from base 1. The source is a man aged 18 to 30 who had mild COVID-19 (a few samples of this study predate the infection). The sample titles of this study are shuffled in the database, so cell type and time point are left out; the donor was told from shared clones. The sequencing input was PBMCs or a T cell subset sorted from them (not recorded which). The chain was built from TRBV28 and TRBJ2-7, with no confident D gene call. In nucleotides, the sequence is TGTGCCAGCACCGCCCGGAGCGACGAGCAGTACTTC. Its protein is CASTARSDEQYF. Full variable domain (CDR3 extended with the reference TRBV28 and TRBJ2-7 proteins): DVKVTQSSRYLVKRTGEKVFLECVQDMDHENMFWYRQDPGLGLRLIYFSYDVKMKEKGDIPEGYSVSREKKERFSLILESASTNQTSMYLCASTARSDEQYFGPGTRLTVT.